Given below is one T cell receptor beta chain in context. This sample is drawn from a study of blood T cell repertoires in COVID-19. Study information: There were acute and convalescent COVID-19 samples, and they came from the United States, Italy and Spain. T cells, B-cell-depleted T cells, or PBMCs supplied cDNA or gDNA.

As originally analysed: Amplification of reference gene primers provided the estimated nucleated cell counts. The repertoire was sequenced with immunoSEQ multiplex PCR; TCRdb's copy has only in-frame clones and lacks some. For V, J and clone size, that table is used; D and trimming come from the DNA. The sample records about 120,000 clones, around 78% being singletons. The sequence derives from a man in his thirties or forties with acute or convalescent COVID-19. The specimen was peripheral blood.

CDR3 in DNA: TGTGCCATCAGTGAGACAGGGGGAGATAGCAATCAGCCCCAGCATTTT. As protein: CAISETGGDSNQPQHF. The chain employs TRBV10-3 and TRBJ1-5; 8 nucleotides agree with TRBD1. CDR1 ENHRY and CDR2 SYGVKD come from the germline V gene. The CDR3 consists of 16 residues. The V gene end was trimmed by 2 bases and the J gene end by 0 bases; junction bases not matched to a gene: 3.